The rows below give T cell receptor beta chains drawn from one sample of a study of technical replicates of blood from several donors. Profiled with immunoSEQ multiplex PCR; TCRdb holds only in-frame clones, not every one. The data show about 76,000 clones, with approximately 86% seen just once and approximately 5% held by the top ten. Sequenced material: PBMCs. The receptors were gathered from a human donor in good health. Some clones in this sample may be carry-over from other donors' samples. Both conserved end residues are trimmed from each CDR3. The order of the fields is CDR3 protein, D gene, V gene, J gene. D genes are given only for firm matches.

ASSLRLAGNTQY	TRBD2	TRBV7-6	TRBJ2-3
ASRDRSGNTIY	TRBD1	TRBV6-1	TRBJ1-3
ASSPGQWIYGYT	TRBD1	TRBV5-1	TRBJ1-2
ASSLEPTGQGIYGQY	TRBD1	TRBV5-1	TRBJ2-7
SVGIGGNNYGYT	NA	TRBV29-1	TRBJ1-2
ASSPPTSGGRNEQF	TRBD2	TRBV18	TRBJ2-1
ASTGTSSYEQY	NA	TRBV30	TRBJ2-7
ATHPRGTHTDTQY	NA	TRBV15	TRBJ2-3
AWLQETNEKLF	NA	TRBV30	TRBJ1-4
ALAVGPYEQY	NA	TRBV7-2	TRBJ2-7
ASSQEVSGRTHSTDTQY	TRBD2	TRBV4-3	TRBJ2-3
AWSVRGIRGTSGYNEQF	TRBD2	TRBV30	TRBJ2-1
ASSPGLAAYNEQF	TRBD2	TRBV6-5	TRBJ2-1
ASSLTSGLYNEQF	TRBD2	TRBV19	TRBJ2-1
AIRSGGAVGEQY	NA	TRBV10-3	TRBJ2-7